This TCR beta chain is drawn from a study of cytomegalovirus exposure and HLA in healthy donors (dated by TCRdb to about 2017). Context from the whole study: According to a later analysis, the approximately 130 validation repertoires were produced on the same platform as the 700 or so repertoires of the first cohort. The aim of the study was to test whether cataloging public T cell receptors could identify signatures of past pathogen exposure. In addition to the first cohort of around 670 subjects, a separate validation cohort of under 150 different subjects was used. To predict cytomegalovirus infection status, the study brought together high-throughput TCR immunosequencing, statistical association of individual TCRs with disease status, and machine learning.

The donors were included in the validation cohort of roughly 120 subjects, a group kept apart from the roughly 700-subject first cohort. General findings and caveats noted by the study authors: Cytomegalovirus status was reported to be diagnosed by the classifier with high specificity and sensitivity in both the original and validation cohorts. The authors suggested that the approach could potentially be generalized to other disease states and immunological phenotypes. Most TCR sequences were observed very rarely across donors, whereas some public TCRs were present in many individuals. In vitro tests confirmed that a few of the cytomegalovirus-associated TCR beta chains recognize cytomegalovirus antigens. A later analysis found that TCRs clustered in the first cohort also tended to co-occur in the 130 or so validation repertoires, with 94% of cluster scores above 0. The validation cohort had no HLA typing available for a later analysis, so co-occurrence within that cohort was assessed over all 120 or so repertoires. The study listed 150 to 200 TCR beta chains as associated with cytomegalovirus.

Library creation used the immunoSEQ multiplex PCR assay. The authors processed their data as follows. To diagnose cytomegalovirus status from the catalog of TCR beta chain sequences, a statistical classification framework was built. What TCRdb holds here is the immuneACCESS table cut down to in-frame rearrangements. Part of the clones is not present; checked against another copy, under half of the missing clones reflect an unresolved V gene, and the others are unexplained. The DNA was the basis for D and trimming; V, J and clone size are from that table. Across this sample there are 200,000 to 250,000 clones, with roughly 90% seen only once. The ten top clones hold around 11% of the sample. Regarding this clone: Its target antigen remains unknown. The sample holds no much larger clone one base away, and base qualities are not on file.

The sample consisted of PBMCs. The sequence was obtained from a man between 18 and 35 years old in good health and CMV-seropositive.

The CDR3 reads as follows: CASSFQGSYEQYF. The DNA sequence follows: TGTGCCAGCAGTTTTCAGGGTTCCTACGAGCAGTACTTC. The receptor chain draws on TRBV28 and TRBJ2-7, with a weak D call of TRBD1 (5 bases match). Trimming takes 3 bases from V and 1 base from J, and the germline ends sit 7 bases apart. From cysteine to phenylalanine, the CDR3 is 13 amino acids long. Kept here is only the CDR3 DNA, which spans 39 bases and is read in frame from base 1. CDR1 MDHEN and CDR2 SYDVKM were looked up in the germline V gene.